This T cell receptor beta chain comes out of a study of beta chain features in type 1 diabetes. Across the study: Healthy donors and patients had similar age, gender and cell yields. Notes on the study in general: Within the patient group, naive, central memory and Treg TCRB repertoires appeared more similar to each other than within healthy donors. When VDJ junctions were examined, type 1 diabetes patients showed fewer insertions and more deletions.

CDR1 is SGHKS, CDR2 YYEKEE, per germline (reference sequence). The CDR3 consists of 15 residues. V lost 0 bases, J lost 2 bases, and 11 bases lay in between. This clone has only a few counts. The antigen remains undetermined. Sequencing targeted expressed TCRB transcripts, as all isolated RNA had been reverse transcribed. Sequencing was performed with immunoSEQ multiplex PCR; in TCRdb, only in-frame clones are kept and a portion is missing. Of more than 130,000 clones in the sample, 6.9% were seen once. Sequenced input: central memory CD4+ T cells from blood. The chain employs TRBV5-5 and TRBJ2-5; D perhaps matches TRBD1 (5 bases). The sequence was collected from a woman under 40 in good health. This CDR3 reads CASSLVGAAQETQYF. Here the CDR3 DNA reads TGTGCCAGCAGCTTGGTAGGGGCAGCTCAAGAGACCCAGTACTTC.